This is a list of T cell receptor beta chains from one sample in a study of cytomegalovirus exposure and HLA in healthy donors. TCRdb keeps only in-frame clones here, not all; method: immunoSEQ multiplex PCR. The data show 120,000 to 150,000 clones, around 72% seen once. The sample was PBMCs. Every receptor here comes from a man between 35 and 55 years old in good health and CMV-seronegative. The CDR3 runs from the conserved cysteine through the conserved F or W. The D gene is left open where the match is weak. Rows may omit the clone size; those that give it use once, few, many or a size class.

TRBJ2-1 - TRBV19 TRBD2 CASSRGLAGVGNEQFF TGTGCCAGTAGTAGGGGACTAGCGGGAGTAGGCAATGAGCAGTTCTTC
TRBJ1-5 - TRBV2 TRBD1 CASSKQGIGGKQPQHF TGTGCCAGCAGTAAACAGGGGATAGGGGGAAAACAGCCCCAGCATTTT
TRBJ1-3 - TRBV15 - CATSRDYTDGNTIYF TGTGCCACCAGCAGAGATTACACAGACGGAAACACCATATATTTT
TRBJ2-7 - TRBV7-8 - CASSQKSPIRRDNPNEQYF TGTGCCAGCAGCCAAAAGAGTCCAATCCGCCGGGACAACCCCAACGAGCAGTACTTC
TRBJ2-5 - TRBV28 - CASSPRGTQYF TGTGCCAGCAGTCCCAGGGGGACCCAGTACTTC
TRBJ2-3 - TRBV15 - CATSRASTDTQYF TGTGCCACCAGCAGAGCAAGCACAGATACGCAGTATTTT
TRBJ2-7 - TRBV19 TRBD2 CASSIAGGPYEQYF TGTGCCAGTAGTATAGCGGGAGGGCCGTACGAGCAGTACTTC
TRBJ2-5 once TRBV27 TRBD2 CASSAPSGRGVETQYF TGTGCCAGCAGTGCGCCGAGCGGGAGAGGGGTAGAGACCCAGTACTTC
TRBJ1-3 few TRBV6-6 - CASAWGPGNTIYF TGTGCCAGCGCCTGGGGGCCTGGAAACACCATATATTTT
TRBJ1-6 - TRBV2 - CASSESRQSPLHF TGTGCCAGCAGTGAAAGTCGACAGTCACCCCTCCACTTT
TRBJ2-5 - TRBV18 - CASSPIVAAETQYF TGTGCCAGCTCACCCATCGTCGCGGCTGAAACCCAGTACTTC
TRBJ1-3 - TRBV6-1 TRBD1 CASLQPGQGNTIYF TGTGCCAGCCTTCAACCGGGACAGGGAAACACCATATATTTT
TRBJ2-7 - TRBV28 TRBD2 CASRGGLAETYEQYF TGTGCCAGCAGAGGGGGACTAGCGGAGACCTACGAGCAGTACTTC
TRBJ1-5 - TRBV5-6 - CASSLSPRGRQPQHF TGTGCCAGCAGCTTGTCCCCCAGGGGACGGCAGCCCCAGCATTTT
TRBJ2-5 - TRBV6-1 - CASTRPSGSETQYF TGTGCCAGCACCCGCCCCTCGGGGAGCGAGACCCAGTACTTC
TRBJ2-3 - TRBV28 TRBD1 CATWPDRGRDTQYF TGTGCCACCTGGCCGGACAGGGGGAGAGATACGCAGTATTTT
TRBJ2-7 - TRBV7-8 TRBD1 CASSQTGQGYEQYF TGTGCCAGCAGCCAAACCGGACAGGGATACGAGCAGTACTTC
TRBJ2-7 - TRBV2 - CASSISHAREQYF TGTGCCAGCAGCATAAGCCACGCGCGAGAGCAGTACTTC
TRBJ2-5 - TRBV7-9 - CASSGRIQETQYF TGTGCCAGCAGCGGGAGAATCCAAGAGACCCAGTACTTC
TRBJ2-7 few TRBV7-2 TRBD2 CASSLRAGGHEQYF TGTGCCAGCAGCTTAAGAGCGGGAGGCCACGAGCAGTACTTC
TRBJ1-4 once TRBV5-1 TRBD1 CASSTGTGGPLEKLFF TGCGCCAGCAGCACAGGGACAGGGGGCCCGCTTGAAAAACTGTTTTTT
TRBJ2-5 once TRBV28 TRBD1 CASLSDRGQRETQYF TGTGCCAGCTTATCGGACAGGGGGCAACGAGAGACCCAGTACTTC
TRBJ2-5 - TRBV2 - CASSERYGAGETQYF TGTGCCAGCAGTGAGCGTTACGGGGCGGGGGAGACCCAGTACTTC
TRBJ2-2 - TRBV6-5 - CASSYNGGDPPGELFF TGTGCCAGCAGTTACAACGGCGGGGACCCCCCCGGGGAGCTGTTTTTT
TRBJ2-1 - TRBV28 - CASTTIAEYNEQFF TGTGCCAGCACGACTATAGCGGAGTACAATGAGCAGTTCTTC
TRBJ1-5 - TRBV27 TRBD1 CASSPRDSTYGSNQPQHF TGTGCCAGCAGTCCGCGGGACAGCACCTATGGGAGCAATCAGCCCCAGCATTTT
TRBJ2-3 - TRBV7-9 TRBD1 CASSSSPDRDWDTQYF TGTGCCAGCAGTTCTTCCCCGGACAGGGACTGGGATACGCAGTATTTT
TRBJ2-7 - TRBV6-6 - CASSYVRVSNYEQYF TGTGCCAGCAGTTACGTGAGGGTCTCTAACTACGAGCAGTACTTC
TRBJ2-7 - TRBV6-5 TRBD1 CASSYSGQGANEQYF TGTGCCAGCAGTTACTCGGGACAGGGGGCAAACGAGCAGTACTTC